The clone carrying this T cell receptor beta chain was counted a few times. This record belongs to a study of CD8 T cells in Susac syndrome. Germline trimming cut 3 bases from V and 4 bases from J; bases unmatched to any gene: 4. Germline CDR1 is KGHSH and CDR2 is LQKENI. This CDR3 has 15 residues. With random hexamers, 0.5 to 1 ug RNA was reverse transcribed. TCRdb re-called the immunoSEQ multiplex PCR reads through MiXCR, storing one row per CDR3 protein. In the table there are just over 150,000 distinct CDR3 sequences, roughly 95% of which are singletons. The TCR comes from a human donor with Susac syndrome. The sequencing input was CD4+ T cells from PBMCs. V and J are TRBV18 and TRBJ2-4; 9 bases align to TRBD1. CDR3 sequence reads: CASSPPDRGKNIQYF. CDR3 coding DNA: TGTGCCAGCTCACCTCCGGACAGGGGTAAAAACATTCAGTACTTC.